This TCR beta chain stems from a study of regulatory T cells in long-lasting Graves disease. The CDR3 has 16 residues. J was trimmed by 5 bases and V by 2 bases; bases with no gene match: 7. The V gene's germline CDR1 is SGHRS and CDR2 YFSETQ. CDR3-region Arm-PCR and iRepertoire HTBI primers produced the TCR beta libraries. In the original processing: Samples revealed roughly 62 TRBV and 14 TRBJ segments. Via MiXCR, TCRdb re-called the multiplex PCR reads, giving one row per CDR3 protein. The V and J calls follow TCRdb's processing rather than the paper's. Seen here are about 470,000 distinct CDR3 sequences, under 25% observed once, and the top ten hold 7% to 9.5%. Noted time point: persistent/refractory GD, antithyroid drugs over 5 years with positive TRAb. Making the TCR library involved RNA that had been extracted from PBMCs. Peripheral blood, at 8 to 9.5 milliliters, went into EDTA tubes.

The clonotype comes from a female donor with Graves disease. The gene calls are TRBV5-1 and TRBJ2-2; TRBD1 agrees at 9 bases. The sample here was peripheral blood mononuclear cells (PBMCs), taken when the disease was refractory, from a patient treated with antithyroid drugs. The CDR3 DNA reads TGCGCCAGCAGCTTCAGGACAGGGGCTGGAACCGGGGAGCTGTTTTTT. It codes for CASSFRTGAGTGELFF.